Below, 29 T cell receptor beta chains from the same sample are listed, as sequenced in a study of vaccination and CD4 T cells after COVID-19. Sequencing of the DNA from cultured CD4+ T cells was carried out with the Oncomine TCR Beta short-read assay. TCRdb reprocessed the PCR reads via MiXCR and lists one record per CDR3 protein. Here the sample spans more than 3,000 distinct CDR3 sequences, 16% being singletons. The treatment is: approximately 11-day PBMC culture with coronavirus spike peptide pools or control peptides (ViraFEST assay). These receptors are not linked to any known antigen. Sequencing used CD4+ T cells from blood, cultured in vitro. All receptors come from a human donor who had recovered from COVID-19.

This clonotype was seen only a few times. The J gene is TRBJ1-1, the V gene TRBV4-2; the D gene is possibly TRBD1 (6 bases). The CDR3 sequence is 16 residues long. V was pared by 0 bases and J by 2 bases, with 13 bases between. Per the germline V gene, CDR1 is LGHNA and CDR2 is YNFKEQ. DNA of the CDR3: TGTGCCAGCAGCCAAGATCGCGGGGGCAGAAACACTGAAGCTTTCTTT. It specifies CASSQDRGGRNTEAFF.

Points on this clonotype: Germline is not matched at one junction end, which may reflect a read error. The CDR3 bases are TGCGCCAGCATTCCGGGACAGGGGCTCGCGAACGCTGAAGCTTTCTTT. Its protein is CASIPGQGLANAEAFF. V usage is TRBV10-2 and J usage is TRBJ1-1; 10 positions match TRBD1. The CDR3 loop spans 16 amino acids. CDR1 is WSHSY, CDR2 SAAADI, per germline.

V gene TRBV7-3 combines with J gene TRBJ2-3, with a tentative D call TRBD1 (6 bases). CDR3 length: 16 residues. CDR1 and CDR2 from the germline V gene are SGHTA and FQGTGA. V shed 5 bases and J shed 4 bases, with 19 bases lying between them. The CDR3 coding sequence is TGTGCCAGCAGCCTACAGGGACACGGATCTGCAGATACGCAGTATTTT. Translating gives CASSLQGHGSADTQYF.

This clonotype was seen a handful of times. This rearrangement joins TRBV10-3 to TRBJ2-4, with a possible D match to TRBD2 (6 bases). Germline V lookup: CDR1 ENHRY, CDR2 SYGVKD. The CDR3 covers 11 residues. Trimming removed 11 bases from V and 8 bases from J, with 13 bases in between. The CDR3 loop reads CAVGPGDIQYF. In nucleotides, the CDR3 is TGTGCCGTTGGCCCGGGGGACATTCAGTACTTC.

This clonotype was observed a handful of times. For the CDR3, the DNA is TGTGCCAGCAGTTACTTGGGTGCCGGAAACACCATATATTTT. It yields the protein CASSYLGAGNTIYF. V and J are TRBV6-5 and TRBJ1-3; D is unresolved. V was shortened by 1 base and J by 4 bases, with 8 bases between the two germline ends. CDR1 and CDR2 from the germline V gene are MNHEY and SVGAGI. The CDR3 extends over 14 amino acids.

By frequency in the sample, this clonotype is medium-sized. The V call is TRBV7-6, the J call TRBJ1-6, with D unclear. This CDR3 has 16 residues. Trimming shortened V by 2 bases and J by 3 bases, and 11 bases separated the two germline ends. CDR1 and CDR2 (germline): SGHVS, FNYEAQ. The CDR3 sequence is CASSLSGPIYNSPLHF. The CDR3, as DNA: TGTGCCAGCAGCTTATCCGGACCTATCTATAATTCACCCCTCCACTTT.

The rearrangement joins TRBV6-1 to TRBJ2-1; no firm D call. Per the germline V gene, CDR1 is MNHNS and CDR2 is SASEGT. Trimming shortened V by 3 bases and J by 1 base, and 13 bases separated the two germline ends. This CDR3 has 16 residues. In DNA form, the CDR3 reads TGTGCCAGCAGTGAGGCAGCCACTCTATCCTACAATGAGCAGTTCTTC. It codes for CASSEAATLSYNEQFF.

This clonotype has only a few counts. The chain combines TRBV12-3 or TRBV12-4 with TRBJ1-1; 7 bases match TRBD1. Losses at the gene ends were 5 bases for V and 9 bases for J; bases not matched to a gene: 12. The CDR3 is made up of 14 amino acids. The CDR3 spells CASSHLLQGLKAFF. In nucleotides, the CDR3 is TGTGCCAGCAGTCACCTTCTACAGGGGCTAAAAGCTTTCTTT.

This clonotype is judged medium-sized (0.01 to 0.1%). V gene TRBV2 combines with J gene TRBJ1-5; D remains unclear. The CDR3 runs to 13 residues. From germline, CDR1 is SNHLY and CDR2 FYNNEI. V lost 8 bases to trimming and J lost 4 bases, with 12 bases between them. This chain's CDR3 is CASATGPNQPQHF. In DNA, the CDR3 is TGTGCCAGCGCGACCGGGCCAAATCAGCCCCAGCATTTT. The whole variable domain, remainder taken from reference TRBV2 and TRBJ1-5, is EPEVTQTPSHQVTQMGQEVILRCVPISNHLYFYWYRQILGQKVEFLVSFYNNEISEKSEIFDDQFSVERPDGSNFTLKIRSTKLEDSAMYFCASATGPNQPQHFGDGTRLSIL.

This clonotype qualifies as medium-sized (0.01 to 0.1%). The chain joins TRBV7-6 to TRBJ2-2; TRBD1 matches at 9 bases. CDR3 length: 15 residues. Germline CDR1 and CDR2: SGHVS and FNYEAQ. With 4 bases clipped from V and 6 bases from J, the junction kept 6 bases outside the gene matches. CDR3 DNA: TGTGCCAGCAGCTGGACAGGGGAAGGATCCGGGGAGCTGTTTTTT. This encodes CASSWTGEGSGELFF.

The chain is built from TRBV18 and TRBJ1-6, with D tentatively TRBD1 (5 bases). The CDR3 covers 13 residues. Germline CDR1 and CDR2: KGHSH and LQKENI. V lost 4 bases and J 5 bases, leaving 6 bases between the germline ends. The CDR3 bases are TGTGCCAGCTCACGGGGGGATAATTCACCCCTCCACTTT. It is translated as CASSRGDNSPLHF.

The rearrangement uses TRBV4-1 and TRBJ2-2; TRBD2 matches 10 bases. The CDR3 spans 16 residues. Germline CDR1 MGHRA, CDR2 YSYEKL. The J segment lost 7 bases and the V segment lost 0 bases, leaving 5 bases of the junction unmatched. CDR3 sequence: CASSQESGGANGELFF. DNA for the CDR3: TGCGCCAGCAGCCAAGAGAGCGGGGGGGCCAACGGGGAGCTGTTTTTT.

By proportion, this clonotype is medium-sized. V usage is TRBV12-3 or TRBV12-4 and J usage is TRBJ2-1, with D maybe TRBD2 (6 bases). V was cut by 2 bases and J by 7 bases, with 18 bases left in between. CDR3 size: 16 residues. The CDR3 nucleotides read TGTGCCAGCAGTTTACTCCTAGCCCGGGCGGGGAATGAGCAGTTCTTC. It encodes CASSLLLARAGNEQFF.

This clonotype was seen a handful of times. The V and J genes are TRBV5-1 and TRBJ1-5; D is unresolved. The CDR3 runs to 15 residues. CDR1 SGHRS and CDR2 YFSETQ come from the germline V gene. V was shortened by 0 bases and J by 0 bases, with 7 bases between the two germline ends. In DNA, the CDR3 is TGCGCCAGCAGCTTGGGAGGGTATAGCAATCAGCCCCAGCATTTT. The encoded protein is CASSLGGYSNQPQHF.

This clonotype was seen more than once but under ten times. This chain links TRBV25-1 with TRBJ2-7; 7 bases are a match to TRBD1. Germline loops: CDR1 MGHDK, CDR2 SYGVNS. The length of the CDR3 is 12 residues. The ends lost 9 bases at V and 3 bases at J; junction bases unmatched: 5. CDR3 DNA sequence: TGTGCCAGTCCGCGGACAGGCTACGAGCAGTACTTC. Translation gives CASPRTGYEQYF.

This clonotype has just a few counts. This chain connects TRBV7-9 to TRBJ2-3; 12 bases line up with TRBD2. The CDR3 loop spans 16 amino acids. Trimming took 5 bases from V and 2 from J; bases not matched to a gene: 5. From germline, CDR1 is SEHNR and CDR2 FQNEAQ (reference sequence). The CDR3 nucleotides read TGTGCCAGCAGCATGCGACTAGCGGGGGCCACAGATACGCAGTATTTT. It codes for CASSMRLAGATDTQYF.

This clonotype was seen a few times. CDR3 amino acids: CASSLRESDTQYF. Written as DNA, the CDR3 is TGCGCCAGCAGCTTGAGAGAATCAGATACGCAGTATTTT. V is TRBV5-1 and J is TRBJ2-3; D remains unclear. V was trimmed by 1 base and J by 4 bases, leaving 7 bases between them. Germline loops: CDR1 SGHRS, CDR2 YFSETQ. This CDR3 spans 13 amino acids.

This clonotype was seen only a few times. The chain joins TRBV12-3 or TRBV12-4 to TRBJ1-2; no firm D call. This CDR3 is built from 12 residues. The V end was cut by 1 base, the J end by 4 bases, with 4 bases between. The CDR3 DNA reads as TGTGCCAGCAGTTTAGGGTCCTATGGCTACACCTTC. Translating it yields CASSLGSYGYTF.

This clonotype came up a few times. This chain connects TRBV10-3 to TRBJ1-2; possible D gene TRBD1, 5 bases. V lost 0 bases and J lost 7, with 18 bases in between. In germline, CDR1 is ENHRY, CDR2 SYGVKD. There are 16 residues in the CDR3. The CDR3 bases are TGTGCCATCAGTGAGTCGACTCAGGGAGGGGTAGGTGGCTACACCTTC. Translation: CAISESTQGGVGGYTF.

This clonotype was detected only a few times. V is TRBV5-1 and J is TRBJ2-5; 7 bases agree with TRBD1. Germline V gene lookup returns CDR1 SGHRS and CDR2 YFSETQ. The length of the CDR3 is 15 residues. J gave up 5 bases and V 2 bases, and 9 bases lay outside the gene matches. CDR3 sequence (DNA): TGCGCCAGCAGCTTCGACAGGGTTGGGATGGAGACCCAGTACTTC. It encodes CASSFDRVGMETQYF.

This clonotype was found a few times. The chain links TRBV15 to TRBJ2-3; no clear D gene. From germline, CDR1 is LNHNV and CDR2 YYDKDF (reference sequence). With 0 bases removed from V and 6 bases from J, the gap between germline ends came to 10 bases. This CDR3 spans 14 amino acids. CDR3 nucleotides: TGTGCCACCAGCAGAGATCGATTTTTGGATACGCAGTATTTT. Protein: CATSRDRFLDTQYF. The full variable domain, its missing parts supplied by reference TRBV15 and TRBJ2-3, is DAMVIQNPRYQVTQFGKPVTLSCSQTLNHNVMYWYQQKSSQAPKLLFHYYDKDFNNEADTPDNFQSRRPNTSFCFLDIRSPGLGDTAMYLCATSRDRFLDTQYFGPGTRLTVL.

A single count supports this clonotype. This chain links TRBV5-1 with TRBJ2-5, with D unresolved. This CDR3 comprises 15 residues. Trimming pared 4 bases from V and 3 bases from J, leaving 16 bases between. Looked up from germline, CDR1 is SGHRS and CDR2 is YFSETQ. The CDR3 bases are TGCGCCAGCAGCGGCGACCCTTTGGTGGAAGAGACCCAGTACTTC. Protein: CASSGDPLVEETQYF.

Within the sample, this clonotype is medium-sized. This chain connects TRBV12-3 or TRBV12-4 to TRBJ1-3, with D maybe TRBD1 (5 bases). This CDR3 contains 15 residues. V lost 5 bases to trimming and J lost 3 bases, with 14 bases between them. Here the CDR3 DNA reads TGTGCCAGCAGTAGGAACCAGGGCCTTGGAAACACCATATATTTT. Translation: CASSRNQGLGNTIYF.

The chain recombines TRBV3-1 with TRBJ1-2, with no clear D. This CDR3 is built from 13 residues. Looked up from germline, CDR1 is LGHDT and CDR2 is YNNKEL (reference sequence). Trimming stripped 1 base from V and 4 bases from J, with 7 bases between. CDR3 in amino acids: CASSQAGFYGYTF. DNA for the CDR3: TGTGCCAGCAGCCAAGCCGGGTTCTATGGCTACACCTTC.

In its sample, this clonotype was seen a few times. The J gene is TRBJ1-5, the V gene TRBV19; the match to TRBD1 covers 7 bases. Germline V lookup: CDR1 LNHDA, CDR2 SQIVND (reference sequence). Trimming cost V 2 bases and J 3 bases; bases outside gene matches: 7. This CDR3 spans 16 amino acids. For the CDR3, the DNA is TGTGCCAGTAGTATAAGGGCCAGGGGGGCCAATCAGCCCCAGCATTTT. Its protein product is CASSIRARGANQPQHF.

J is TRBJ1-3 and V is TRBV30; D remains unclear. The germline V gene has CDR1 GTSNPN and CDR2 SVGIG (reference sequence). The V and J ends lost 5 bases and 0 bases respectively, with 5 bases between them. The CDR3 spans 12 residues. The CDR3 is CAWSDSGNTIYF. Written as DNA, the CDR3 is TGTGCCTGGTCGGACTCTGGAAACACCATATATTTT.

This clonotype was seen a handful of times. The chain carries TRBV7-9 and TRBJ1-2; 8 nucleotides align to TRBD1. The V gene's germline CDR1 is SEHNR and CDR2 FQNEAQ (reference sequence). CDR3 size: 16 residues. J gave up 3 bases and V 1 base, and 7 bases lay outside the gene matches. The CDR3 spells CASSLDGQGGYYGYTF. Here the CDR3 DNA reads TGTGCCAGCAGCTTAGATGGACAGGGTGGTTACTATGGCTACACCTTC.

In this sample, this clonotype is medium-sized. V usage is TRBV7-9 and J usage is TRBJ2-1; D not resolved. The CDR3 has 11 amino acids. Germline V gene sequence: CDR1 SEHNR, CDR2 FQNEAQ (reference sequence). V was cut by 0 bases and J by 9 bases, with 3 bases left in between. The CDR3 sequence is CASSLAGEQFF. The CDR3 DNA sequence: TGTGCCAGCAGCTTAGCAGGTGAGCAGTTCTTC.

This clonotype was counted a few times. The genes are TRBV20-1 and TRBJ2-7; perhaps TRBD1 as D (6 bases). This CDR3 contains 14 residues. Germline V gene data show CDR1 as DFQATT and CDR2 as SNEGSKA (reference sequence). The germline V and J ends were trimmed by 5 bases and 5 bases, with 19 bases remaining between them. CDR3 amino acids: CSARRRGSKNEQYF. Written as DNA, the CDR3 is TGCAGTGCTCGTCGAAGGGGGTCGAAAAACGAGCAGTACTTC.